The 13 T cell receptor gamma chains in this list originate from one sample, sequenced in a study of gamma-delta chains in newborns, infants, children. TCRdb re-called the reads with CATT. This sample has roughly 2,500 gamma-chain clones; 26% occur once, and the top ten carry around 20%. The sample comprised blood. The receptors shown here come from a child who was a newborn, infant or young child, either healthy, febrile or measles-vaccinated (not recorded which).

This clone is classed as medium-sized. The genes are TRGV8 and TRGJ1 or TRGJ2. The length of the CDR3 is 13 residues. V was pared by 0 bases and J by 3 bases, with 2 bases of the junction left unmatched. Germline loops: CDR1 VENAVY, CDR2 YDSYNSRV. This CDR3 reads CATWDRLYYKKLF. Written as DNA, the CDR3 is TGTGCCACCTGGGATAGGCTTTATTATAAGAAACTCTTT.

This clone turned up a few times. The chain uses TRGV9 and TRGJ1 or TRGJ2. CDR1 is GITISATS and CDR2 is ISYDGTV in the germline V gene (reference sequence). This CDR3 comprises 16 residues. Trimming cost V 9 bases and J 1 base; bases outside gene matches: 18. CDR3 DNA sequence: TGTGCCTTGAGGGTGGCGGGTGGCGGAAATTATTATAAGAAACTCTTT. Amino acid sequence: CALRVAGGGNYYKKLF.

As for this clone: This sequence may be a read error, since a much larger clone differs from it by one base. This chain uses TRGV9 with TRGJP. The CDR3 runs 17 residues. Germline CDR1 is GITISATS and CDR2 is ISYDGTV (reference sequence). The CDR3 DNA is TGTGCCTTGTTGGAGGTAGGTCAAGAGTTGGGCAAAAAAATCAAGGTATTT. As protein: CALLEVGQELGKKIKVF.

This clone is labeled medium-sized. The CDR3 reads CALWEVRTKLF. The CDR3 DNA reads TGTGCCTTGTGGGAGGTGCGCACGAAACTCTTT. The J gene is TRGJ1 or TRGJ2, the V gene TRGV9. The V gene end was trimmed by 0 bases and the J gene end by 12 bases; junction bases not matched to a gene: 5. Germline assignment: CDR1 GITISATS and CDR2 ISYDGTV (reference sequence). The CDR3 loop spans 11 amino acids.

A note on this clone: Other nucleotide sequences in the sample specify the same CDR3. The V call is TRGV2, the J call TRGJP2. V trimming: 1 base; J trimming: 7 bases; junction bases outside the gene matches: 3. CDR3 size: 13 residues. The germline V gene has CDR1 EGSNGY and CDR2 YDSYNSKV. In nucleotides, the CDR3 is TGTGCCACCTGGGACGGTTCTGATTGGATCAAGACGTTT. Translated: CATWDGSDWIKTF.

This clone has just a few counts. A read error likely explains why the TCRdb protein, taken from a much larger clone, differs from this DNA's translation at residue 9; the protein shown is translated from the DNA. The chain employs TRGV9 and TRGJP. The CDR3 contains 16 residues. From germline, CDR1 is GITISATS and CDR2 ISYDGTV (reference sequence). CDR3 region: CALWEVRESGKKIKVF. In nucleotides, the CDR3 is TGTGCCTTGTGGGAGGTGCGTGAGTCGGGCAAAAAAATCAAGGTATTT.

This clone was seen more than once but under ten times. The chain is built from TRGV9 and TRGJ1 or TRGJ2. Germline CDR1 and CDR2: GITISATS and ISYDGTV (reference sequence). The junction had 5 bases not matched to a gene; V was cut back by 3 bases and J by 3 bases. The CDR3 sequence is 13 residues long. CDR3 residues: CALWETIYYKKLF. The CDR3 coding sequence is TGTGCCTTGTGGGAGACAATTTATTATAAGAAACTCTTT.

The V and J genes are TRGV9 and TRGJP. This CDR3 has 16 residues. Trimming at V came to 5 bases and at J to 8 bases, leaving 9 bases not matched to a gene. Germline lookup yields CDR1 GITISATS and CDR2 ISYDGTV (reference sequence). CDR3 loop: CALWGKDKLGKKIKVF. The DNA for the CDR3 is TGTGCCTTGTGGGGGAAGGATAAGTTGGGCAAAAAAATCAAGGTATTT.

This clone was observed once. The chain carries TRGV9 and TRGJP. Germline CDR1 reads GITISATS; CDR2 reads ISYDGTV (reference sequence). The CDR3 has 18 residues. V was clipped by 0 bases and J by 7 bases; unmatched bases: 9. The CDR3 DNA sequence: TGTGCCTTGTGGGAGGTGCAAAGATCGGAGTTGGGCAAAAAAATCAAGGTATTT. Protein sequence: CALWEVQRSELGKKIKVF.

For this clone: A clone one base away is much larger, so this may be a read error. V gene TRGV2 combines with J gene TRGJ1 or TRGJ2. This CDR3 is 13 amino acids long. V was pared by 1 base and J by 1 base, with 1 base of the junction left unmatched. CDR1 and CDR2 from the germline V gene are EGSNGY and YDSYNSKV. The chain's CDR3 is CATWDGNYYKKLF. In DNA form, the CDR3 reads TGTGCCACCTGGGACGGAAATTATTATAAGAAACTCTTT.

In the case of this clone: This may be a read error, as it is one base from a much larger clone. In the same sample, other DNA sequences code for this CDR3. The J gene is TRGJP, the V gene TRGV9. The ends lost 4 bases at V and 6 bases at J; junction bases unmatched: 3. The V gene's germline CDR1 is GITISATS and CDR2 ISYDGTV (reference sequence). CDR3 size: 15 residues. For the CDR3, the DNA is TGTGCCTTGTGGGAAGTAGAGTTGGGCAAAAAAATCAAGGTATTT. It translates to CALWEVELGKKIKVF.

With regard to this clone: Given a much more abundant clone one base away, this may be a read error. Distinct nucleotide sequences in the sample also encode this CDR3. V gene TRGV9 combines with J gene TRGJP. This CDR3 has 15 residues. Germline CDR1 and CDR2: GITISATS and ISYDGTV (reference sequence). Trimming removed 4 bases from V and 7 bases from J; junction bases left unmatched: 4. The CDR3 sequence: CALWDQELGKKIKVF. In DNA form, the CDR3 reads TGTGCCTTGTGGGATCAGGAGTTGGGCAAAAAAATCAAGGTATTT.

About this clone: This clone may be a read error of a much larger clone one base away. Within the sample, other DNA sequences also encode this same CDR3. The chain joins TRGV9 to TRGJ1 or TRGJ2. The V gene's germline CDR1 is GITISATS and CDR2 ISYDGTV (reference sequence). This CDR3 is built from 12 residues. CDR3 coding DNA: TGTGCCCTGTGGGAGGTTTATTATAAGAAACTCTTT. Protein: CALWEVYYKKLF.